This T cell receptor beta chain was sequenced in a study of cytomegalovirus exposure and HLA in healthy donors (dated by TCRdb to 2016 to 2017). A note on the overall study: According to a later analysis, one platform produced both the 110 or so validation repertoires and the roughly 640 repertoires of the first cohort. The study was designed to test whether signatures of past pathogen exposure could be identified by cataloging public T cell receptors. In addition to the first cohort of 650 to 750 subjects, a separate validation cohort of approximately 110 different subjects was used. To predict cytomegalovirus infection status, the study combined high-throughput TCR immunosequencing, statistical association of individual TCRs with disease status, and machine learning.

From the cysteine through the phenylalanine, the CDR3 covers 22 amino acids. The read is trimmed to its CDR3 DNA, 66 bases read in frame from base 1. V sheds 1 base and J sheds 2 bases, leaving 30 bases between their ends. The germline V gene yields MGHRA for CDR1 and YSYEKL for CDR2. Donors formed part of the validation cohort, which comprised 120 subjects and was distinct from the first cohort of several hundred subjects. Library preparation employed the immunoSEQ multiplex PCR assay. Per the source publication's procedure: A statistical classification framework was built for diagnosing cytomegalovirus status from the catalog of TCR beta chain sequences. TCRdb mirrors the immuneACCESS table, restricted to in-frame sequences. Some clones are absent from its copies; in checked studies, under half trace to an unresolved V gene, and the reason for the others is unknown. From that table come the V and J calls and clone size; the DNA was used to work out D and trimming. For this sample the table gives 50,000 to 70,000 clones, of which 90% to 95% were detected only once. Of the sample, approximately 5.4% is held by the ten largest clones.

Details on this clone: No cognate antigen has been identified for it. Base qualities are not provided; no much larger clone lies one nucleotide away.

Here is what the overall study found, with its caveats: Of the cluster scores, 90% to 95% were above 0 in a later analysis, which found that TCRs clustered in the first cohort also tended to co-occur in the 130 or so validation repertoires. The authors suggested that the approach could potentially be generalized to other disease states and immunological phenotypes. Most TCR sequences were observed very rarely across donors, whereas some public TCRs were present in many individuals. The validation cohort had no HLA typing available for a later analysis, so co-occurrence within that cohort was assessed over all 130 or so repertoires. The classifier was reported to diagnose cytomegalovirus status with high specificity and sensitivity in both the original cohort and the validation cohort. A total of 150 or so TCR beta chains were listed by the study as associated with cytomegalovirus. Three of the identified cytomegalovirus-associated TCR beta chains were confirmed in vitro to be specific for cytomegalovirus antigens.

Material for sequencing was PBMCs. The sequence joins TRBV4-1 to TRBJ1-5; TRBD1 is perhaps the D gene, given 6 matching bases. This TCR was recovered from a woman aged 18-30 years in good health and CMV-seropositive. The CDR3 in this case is CASSQGQAILGSGMYGNQPQHF. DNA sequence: TGCGCCAGCAGCCAAGGACAGGCTATATTAGGCTCTGGTATGTATGGCAATCAGCCCCAGCATTTT.